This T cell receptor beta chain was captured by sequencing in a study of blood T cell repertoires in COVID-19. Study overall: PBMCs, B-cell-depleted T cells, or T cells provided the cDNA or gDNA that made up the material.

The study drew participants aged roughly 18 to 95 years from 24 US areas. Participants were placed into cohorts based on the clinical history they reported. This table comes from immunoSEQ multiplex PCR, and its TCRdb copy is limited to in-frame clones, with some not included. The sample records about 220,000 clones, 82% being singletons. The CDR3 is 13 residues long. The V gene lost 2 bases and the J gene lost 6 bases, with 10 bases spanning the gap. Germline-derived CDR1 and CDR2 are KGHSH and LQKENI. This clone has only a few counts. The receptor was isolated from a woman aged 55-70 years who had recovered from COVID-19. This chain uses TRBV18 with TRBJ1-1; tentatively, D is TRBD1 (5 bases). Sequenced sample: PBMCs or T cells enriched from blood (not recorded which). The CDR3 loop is CASSPVGGAEAFF. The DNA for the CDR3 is TGTGCCAGCTCACCAGTTGGGGGGGCTGAAGCTTTCTTT.